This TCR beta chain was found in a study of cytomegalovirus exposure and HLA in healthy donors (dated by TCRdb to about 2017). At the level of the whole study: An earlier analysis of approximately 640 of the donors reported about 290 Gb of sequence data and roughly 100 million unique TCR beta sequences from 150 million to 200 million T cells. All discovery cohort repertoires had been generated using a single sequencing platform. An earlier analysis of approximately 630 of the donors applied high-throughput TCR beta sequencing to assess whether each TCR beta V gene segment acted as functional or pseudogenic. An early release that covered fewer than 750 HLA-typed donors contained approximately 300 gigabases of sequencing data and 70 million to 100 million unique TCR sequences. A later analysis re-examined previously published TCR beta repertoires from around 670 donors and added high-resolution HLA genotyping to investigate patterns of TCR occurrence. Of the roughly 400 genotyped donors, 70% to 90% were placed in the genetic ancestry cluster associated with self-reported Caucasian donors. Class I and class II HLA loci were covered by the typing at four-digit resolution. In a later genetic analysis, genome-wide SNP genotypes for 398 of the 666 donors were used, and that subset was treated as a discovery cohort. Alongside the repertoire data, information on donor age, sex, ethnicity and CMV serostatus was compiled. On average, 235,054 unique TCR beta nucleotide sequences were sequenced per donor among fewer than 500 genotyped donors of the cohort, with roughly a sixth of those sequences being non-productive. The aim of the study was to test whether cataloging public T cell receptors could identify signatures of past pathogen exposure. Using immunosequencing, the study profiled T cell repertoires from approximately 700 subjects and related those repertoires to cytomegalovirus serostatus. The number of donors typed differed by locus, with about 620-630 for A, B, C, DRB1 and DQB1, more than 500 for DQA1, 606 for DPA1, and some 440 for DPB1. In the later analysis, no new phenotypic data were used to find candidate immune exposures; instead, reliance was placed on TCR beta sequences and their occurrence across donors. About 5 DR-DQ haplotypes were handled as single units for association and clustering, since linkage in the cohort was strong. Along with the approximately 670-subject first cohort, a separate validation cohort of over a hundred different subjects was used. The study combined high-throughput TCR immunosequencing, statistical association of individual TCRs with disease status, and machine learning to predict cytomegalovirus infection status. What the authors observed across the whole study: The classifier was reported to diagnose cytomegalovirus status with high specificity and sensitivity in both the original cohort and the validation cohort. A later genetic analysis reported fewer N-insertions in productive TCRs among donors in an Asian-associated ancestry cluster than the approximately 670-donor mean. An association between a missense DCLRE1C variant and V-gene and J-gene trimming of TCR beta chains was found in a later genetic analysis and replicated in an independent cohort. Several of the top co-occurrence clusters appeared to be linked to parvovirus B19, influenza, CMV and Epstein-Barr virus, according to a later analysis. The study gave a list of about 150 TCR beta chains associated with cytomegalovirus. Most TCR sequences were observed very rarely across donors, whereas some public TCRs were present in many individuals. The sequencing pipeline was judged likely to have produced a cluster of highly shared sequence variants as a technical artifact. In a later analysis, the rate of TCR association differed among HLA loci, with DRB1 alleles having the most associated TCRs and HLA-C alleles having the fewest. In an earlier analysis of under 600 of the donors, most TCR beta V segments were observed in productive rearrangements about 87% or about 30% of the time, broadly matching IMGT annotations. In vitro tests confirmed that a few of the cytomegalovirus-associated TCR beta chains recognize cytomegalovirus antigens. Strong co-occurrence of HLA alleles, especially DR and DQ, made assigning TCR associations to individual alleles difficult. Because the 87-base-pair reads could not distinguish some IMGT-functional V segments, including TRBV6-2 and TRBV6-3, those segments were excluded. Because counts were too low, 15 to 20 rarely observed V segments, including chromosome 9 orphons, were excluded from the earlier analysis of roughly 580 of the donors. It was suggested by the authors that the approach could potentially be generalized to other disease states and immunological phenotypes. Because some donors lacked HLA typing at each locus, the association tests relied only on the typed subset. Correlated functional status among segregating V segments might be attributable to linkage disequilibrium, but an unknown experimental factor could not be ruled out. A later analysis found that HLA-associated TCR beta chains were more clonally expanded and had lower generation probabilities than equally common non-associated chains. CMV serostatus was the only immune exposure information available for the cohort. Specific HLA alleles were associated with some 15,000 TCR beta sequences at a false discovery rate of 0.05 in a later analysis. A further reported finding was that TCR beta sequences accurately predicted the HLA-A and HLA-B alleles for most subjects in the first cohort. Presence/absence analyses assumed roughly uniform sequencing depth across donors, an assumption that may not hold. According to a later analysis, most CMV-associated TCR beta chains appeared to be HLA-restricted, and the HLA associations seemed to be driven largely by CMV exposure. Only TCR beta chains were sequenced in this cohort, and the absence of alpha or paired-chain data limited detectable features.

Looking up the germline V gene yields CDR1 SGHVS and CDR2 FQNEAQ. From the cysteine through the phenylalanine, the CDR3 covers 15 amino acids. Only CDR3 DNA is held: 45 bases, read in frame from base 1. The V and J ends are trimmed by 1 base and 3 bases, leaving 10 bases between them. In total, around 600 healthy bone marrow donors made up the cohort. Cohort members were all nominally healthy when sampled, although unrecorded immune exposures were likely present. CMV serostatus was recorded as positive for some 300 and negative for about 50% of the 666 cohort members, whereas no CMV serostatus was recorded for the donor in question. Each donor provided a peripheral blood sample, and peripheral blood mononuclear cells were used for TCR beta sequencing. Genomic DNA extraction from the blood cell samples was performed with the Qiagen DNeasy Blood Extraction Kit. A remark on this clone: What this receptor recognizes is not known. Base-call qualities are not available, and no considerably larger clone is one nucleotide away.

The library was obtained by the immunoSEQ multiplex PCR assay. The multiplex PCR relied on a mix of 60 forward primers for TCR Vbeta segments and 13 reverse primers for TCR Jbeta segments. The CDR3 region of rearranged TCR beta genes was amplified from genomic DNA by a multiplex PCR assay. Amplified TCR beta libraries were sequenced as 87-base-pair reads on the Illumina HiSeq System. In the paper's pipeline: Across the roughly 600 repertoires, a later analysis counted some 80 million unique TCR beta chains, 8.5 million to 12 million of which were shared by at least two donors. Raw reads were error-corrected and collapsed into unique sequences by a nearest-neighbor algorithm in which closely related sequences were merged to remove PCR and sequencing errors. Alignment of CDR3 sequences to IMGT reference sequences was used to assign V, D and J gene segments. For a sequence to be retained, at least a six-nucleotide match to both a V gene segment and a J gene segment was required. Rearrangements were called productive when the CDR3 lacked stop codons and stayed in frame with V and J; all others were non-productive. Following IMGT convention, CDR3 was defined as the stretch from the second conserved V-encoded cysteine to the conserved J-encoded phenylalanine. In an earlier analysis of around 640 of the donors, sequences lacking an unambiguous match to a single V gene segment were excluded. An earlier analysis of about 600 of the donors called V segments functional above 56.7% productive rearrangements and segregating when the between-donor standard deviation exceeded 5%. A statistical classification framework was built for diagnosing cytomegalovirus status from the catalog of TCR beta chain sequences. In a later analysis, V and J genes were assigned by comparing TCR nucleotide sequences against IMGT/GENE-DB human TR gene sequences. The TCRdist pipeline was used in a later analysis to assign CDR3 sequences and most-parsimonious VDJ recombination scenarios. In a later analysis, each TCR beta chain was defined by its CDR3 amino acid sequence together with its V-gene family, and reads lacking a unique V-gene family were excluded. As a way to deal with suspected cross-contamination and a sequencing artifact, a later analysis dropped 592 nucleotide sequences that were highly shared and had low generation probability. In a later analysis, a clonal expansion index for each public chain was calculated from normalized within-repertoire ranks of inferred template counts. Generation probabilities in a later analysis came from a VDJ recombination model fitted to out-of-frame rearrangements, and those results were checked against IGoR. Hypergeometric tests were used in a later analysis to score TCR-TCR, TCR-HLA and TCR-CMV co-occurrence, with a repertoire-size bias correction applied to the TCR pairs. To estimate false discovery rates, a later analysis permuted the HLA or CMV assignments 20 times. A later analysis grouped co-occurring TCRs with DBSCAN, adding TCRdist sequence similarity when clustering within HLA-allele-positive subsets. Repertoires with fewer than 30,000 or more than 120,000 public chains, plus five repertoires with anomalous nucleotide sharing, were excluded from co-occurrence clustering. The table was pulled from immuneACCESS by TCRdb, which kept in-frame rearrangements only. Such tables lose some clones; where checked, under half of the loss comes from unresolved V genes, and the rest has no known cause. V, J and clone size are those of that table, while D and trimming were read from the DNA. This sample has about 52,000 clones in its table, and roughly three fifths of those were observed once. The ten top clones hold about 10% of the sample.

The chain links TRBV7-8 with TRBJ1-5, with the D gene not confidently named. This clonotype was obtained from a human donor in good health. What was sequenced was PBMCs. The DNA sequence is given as TGTGCCAGCAGCTTAGGCAGCGCCACCAATCAGCCCCAGCATTTT. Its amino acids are CASSLGSATNQPQHF. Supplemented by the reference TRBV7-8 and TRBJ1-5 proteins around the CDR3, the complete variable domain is GAGVSQSPRYKVAKRGQDVALRCDPISGHVSLFWYQQALGQGPEFLTYFQNEAQLDKSGLPSDRFFAERPEGSVSTLKIQRTQQEDSAVYLCASSLGSATNQPQHFGDGTRLSIL.